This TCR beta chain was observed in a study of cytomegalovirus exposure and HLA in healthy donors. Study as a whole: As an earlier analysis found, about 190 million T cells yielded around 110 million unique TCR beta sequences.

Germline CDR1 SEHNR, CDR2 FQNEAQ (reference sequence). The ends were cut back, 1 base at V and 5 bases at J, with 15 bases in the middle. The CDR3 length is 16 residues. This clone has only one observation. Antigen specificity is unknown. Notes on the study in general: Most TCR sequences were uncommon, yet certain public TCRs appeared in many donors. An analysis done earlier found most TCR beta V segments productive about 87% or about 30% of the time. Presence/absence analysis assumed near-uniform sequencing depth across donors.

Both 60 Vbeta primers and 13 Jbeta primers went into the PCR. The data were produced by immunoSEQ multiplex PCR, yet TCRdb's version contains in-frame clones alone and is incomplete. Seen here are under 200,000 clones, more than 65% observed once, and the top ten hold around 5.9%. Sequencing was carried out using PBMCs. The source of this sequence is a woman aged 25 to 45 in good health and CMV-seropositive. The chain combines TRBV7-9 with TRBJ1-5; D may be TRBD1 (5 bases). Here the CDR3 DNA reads TGTGCCAGCAGCTTAGGAGTCGGGGGGATACATCAGCCCCAGCATTTT. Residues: CASSLGVGGIHQPQHF. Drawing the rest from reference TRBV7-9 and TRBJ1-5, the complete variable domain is DTGVSQNPRHKITKRGQNVTFRCDPISEHNRLYWYRQTLGQGPEFLTYFQNEAQLEKSRLLSDRFSAERPKGSFSTLEIQRTEQGDSAMYLCASSLGVGGIHQPQHFGDGTRLSIL.